This T cell receptor (beta chain) derives from a study of identical twins. General study results and limits: Researchers reported weaker excess twin sharing in beta out-of-frame sequences. Cord blood beta clonotypes that were abundant carried fewer insertions, and memory repertoires showed no such trend.

TCRdb recomputed calls from the 5' RACE reads with MiXCR, one row per CDR3 protein. The table shows hundreds of thousands of distinct CDR3 sequences, with approximately 13% occurring only once. This clonotype was detected a few times. Its antigen remains unknown. These sequences were also reported in another study, on yellow fever vaccine responses in identical twins. Per that paper: It has been reported that, in twins, the vaccine T cell response seemed partly convergent and partly personalized.

Material: PBMCs. This clonotype originated in a woman between 18 and 29 years old in good health.

The CDR3 region is CATSDLNGVTGELFF. CDR3 DNA sequence: TGTGCCACCAGTGATTTAAACGGGGTCACCGGGGAGCTGTTTTTT. The chain couples TRBV24-1 to TRBJ2-2, with a weak D call TRBD2 (5 bases). Germline CDR1 KGHDR, CDR2 SFDVKD. V lost 1 base and J lost 4, with 9 bases in between. This CDR3 is 15 amino acids long.